The source of this T cell receptor (beta chain) is a study of T-cell memory formation after mild COVID-19. Overall study context: Each donor largely had its own TCR clusters. Study findings and constraints: Cross-reactive memory seemingly joined, as some responding clones were found in pre-infection memory.

As regards this clonotype: Its antigen is not known.

The CDR3 is 14 residues long. Germline V lookup: CDR1 DFQATT, CDR2 SNEGSKA (reference sequence). Trimming left V 0 bases short and J 1 base short, with 9 bases between. TCRdb fed the 5' RACE reads into MiXCR, producing one record per CDR3 protein. Found here are around 310,000 distinct CDR3 sequences, 14% of them singletons; the top ten hold around a fifth. The V call is TRBV20-1, the J call TRBJ1-1; D is ambiguous. This TCR was recovered from a man between 18 and 35 years old who had mild COVID-19 (a few samples of this study predate the infection). Cell type and time point are not known. Source material: PBMCs or a T cell subset sorted from them (not recorded which). As DNA, the CDR3 is TGCAGTGCTAGAGATCCCCGCGCGAACACTGAAGCTTTCTTT. It yields the protein CSARDPRANTEAFF.